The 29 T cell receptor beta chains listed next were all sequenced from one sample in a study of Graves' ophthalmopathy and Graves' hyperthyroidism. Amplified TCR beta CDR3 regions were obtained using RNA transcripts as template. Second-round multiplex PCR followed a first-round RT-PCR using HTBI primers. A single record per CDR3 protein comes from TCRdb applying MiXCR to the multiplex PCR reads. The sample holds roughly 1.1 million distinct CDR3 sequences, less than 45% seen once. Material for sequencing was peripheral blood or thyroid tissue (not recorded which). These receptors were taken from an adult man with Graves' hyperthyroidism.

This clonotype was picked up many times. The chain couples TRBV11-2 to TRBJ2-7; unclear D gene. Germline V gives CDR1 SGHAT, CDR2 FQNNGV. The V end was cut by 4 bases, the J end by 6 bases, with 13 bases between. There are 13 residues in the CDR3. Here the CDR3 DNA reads TGTGCCAGCAGCTCAGGAATAGCTGTCGAGCAGTACTTC. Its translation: CASSSGIAVEQYF.

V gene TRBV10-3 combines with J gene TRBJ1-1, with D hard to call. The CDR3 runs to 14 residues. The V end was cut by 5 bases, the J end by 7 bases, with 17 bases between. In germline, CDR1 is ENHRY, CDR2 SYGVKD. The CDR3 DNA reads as TGTGCCATCAGTCCGGCACGCCGAGGGATTGAAGCTTTCTTT. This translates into CAISPARRGIEAFF.

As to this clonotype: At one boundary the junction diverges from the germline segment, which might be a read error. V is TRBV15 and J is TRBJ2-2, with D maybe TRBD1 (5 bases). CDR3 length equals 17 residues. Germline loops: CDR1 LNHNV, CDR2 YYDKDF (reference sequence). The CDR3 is CATSGDLTGRVTGELFF. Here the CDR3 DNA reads TGTGCCACCAGCGGAGATCTTACAGGACGGGTCACCGGGGAGCTGTTTTTT.

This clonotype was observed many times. CDR3 sequence reads: CASSPAGGHLEAFF. DNA of the CDR3: TGTGCCAGCAGCCCAGCCGGTGGGCACCTTGAAGCTTTCTTT. The chain links TRBV7-2 to TRBJ1-1; D call uncertain. Trimming removed 5 bases at V and 7 bases at J, with 17 bases between. The CDR3 is 14 amino acids. Per the germline V gene, CDR1 is SGHTA and CDR2 is FQGNSA.

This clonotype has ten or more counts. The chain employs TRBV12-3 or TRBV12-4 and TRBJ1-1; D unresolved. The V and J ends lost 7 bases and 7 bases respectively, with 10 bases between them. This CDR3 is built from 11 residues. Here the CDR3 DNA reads TGTGCCAGCACCCTCCGAGATGAAGCTTTCTTT. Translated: CASTLRDEAFF.

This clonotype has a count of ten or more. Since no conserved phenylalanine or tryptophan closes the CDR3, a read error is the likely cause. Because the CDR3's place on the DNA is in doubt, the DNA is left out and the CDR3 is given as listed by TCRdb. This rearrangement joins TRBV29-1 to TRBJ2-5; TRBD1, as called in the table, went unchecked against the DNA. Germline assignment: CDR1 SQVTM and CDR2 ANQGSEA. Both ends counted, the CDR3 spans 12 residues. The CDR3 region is CSVSRTGEALSL.

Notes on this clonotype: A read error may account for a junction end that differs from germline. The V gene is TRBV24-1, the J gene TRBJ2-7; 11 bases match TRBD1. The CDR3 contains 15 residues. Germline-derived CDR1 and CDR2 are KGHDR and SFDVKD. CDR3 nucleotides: TGTGCCAGCAGTACCAGGACAGGGGGCTTAGGGGAGCAGTACTTC. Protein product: CASSTRTGGLGEQYF.

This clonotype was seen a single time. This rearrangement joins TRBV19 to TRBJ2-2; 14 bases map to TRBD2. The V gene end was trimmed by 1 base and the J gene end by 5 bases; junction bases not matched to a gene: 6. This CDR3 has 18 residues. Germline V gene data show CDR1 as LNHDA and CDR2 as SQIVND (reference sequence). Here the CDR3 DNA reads TGTGCCAGTAGTATAGGACTAGCGGGAGGGCAGACAACCGGGGAGCTGTTTTTT. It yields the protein CASSIGLAGGQTTGELFF.

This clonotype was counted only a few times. CDR3 sequence (DNA): TGTGCCAGCACCCGGGGGACCCAGTACTTC. Translation gives CASTRGTQYF. The rearrangement uses TRBV7-2 and TRBJ2-5; possible D gene TRBD2, 5 bases. The V end was cut by 7 bases, the J end by 7 bases, with 7 bases between. Germline assignment: CDR1 SGHTA and CDR2 FQGNSA. CDR3 length equals 10 residues.

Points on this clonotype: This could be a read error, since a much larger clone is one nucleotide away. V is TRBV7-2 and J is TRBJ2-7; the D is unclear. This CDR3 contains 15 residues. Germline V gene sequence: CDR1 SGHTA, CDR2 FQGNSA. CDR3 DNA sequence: TGTGCCAGCAACTTAGGTCTTGGCAAAGCCTACGAGCAGTACTTC. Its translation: CASNLGLGKAYEQYF.

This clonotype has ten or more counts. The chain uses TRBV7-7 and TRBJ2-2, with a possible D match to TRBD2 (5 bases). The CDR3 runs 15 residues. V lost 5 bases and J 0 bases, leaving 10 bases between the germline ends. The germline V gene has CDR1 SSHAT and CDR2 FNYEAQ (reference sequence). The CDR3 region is CASSVGNTNTGELFF. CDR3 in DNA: TGTGCCAGCAGCGTCGGGAATACGAACACCGGGGAGCTGTTTTTT.

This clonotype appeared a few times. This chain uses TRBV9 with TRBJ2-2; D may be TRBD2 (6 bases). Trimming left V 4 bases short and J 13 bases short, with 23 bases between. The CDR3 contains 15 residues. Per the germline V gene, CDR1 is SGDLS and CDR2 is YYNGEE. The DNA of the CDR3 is TGTGCCAGCAGCCGCACCACGATGGGAGGCCGCGGGCTGTTTTTT. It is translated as CASSRTTMGGRGLFF.

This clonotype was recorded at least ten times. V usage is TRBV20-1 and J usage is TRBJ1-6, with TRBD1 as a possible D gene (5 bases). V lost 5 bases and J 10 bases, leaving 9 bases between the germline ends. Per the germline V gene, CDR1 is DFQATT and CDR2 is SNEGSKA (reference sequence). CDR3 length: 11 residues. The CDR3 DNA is TGCAGTGCTGTCGACAGCTCACCCCTCCACTTT. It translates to CSAVDSSPLHF.

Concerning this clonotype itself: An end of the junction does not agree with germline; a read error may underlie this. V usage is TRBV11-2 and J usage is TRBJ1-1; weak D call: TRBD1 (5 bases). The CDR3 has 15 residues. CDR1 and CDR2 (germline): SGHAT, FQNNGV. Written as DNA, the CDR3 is TGCGCCAGCAGGAGCGAAGACAGATTTAACACTGAAGCTTTCTTT. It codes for CASRSEDRFNTEAFF.

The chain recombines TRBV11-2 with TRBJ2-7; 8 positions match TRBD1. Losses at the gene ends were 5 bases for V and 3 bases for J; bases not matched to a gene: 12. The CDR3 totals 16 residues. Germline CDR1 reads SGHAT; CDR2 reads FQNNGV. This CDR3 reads CASSTPDRDSCYEQYF. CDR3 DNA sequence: TGTGCCAGCAGCACGCCGGACAGGGATTCCTGCTACGAGCAGTACTTC. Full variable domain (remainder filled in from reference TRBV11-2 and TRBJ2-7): EAGVAQSPRYKIIEKRQSVAFWCNPISGHATLYWYQQILGQGPKLLIQFQNNGVVDDSQLPKDRFSAERLKGVDSTLKIQPAKLEDSAVYLCASSTPDRDSCYEQYFGPGTRLTVT.

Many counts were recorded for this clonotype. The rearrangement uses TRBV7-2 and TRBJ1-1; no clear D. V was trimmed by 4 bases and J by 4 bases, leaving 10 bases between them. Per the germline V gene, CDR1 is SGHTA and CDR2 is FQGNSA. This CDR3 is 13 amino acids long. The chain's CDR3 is CASSSARATEAFF. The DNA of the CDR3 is TGTGCCAGCAGCTCCGCTAGGGCCACTGAAGCTTTCTTT.

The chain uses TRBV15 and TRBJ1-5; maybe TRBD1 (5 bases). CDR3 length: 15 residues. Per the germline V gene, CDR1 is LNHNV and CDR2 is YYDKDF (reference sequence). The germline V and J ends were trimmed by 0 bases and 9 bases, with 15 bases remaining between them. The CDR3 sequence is CATSRERGLDWPQHF. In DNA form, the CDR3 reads TGTGCCACCAGCAGAGAGAGGGGTTTGGATTGGCCCCAGCATTTT.

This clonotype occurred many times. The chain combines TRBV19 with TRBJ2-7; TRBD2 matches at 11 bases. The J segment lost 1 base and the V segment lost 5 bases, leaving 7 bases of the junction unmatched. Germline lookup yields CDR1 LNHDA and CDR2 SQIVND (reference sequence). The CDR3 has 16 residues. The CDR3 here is CASSPTSGGYSYEQYF. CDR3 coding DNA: TGTGCCAGTAGTCCTACTAGCGGGGGATATTCCTACGAGCAGTACTTC. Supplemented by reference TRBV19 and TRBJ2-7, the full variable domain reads DGGITQSPKYLFRKEGQNVTLSCEQNLNHDAMYWYRQDPGQGLRLIYYSQIVNDFQKGDIAEGYSVSREKKESFPLTVTSAQKNPTAFYLCASSPTSGGYSYEQYFGPGTRLTVT.

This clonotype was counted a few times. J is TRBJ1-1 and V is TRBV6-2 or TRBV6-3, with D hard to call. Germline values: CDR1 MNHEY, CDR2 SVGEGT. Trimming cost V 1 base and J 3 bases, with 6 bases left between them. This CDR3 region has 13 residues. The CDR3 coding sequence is TGTGCCAGCAGTTACTTCGGAGACACTGAAGCTTTCTTT. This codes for CASSYFGDTEAFF.

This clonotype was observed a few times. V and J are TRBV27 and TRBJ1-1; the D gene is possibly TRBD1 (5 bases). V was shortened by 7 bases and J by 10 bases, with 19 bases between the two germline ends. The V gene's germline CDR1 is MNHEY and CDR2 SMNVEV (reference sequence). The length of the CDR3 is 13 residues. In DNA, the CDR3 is TGTGCCAGCACGGATGGGGGGTGGGAGAGAGCTTTCTTT. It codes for CASTDGGWERAFF.

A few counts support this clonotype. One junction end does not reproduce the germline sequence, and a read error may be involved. The CDR3 spells CASSRDTLNTGELFF. CDR3 sequence (DNA): TGTGCCAGCAGCCGAGACACCTTGAACACTGGGGAGCTGTTTTTT. The chain is built from TRBV7-2 and TRBJ2-2; D gene unclear. Germline V gene lookup returns CDR1 SGHTA and CDR2 FQGNSA. This CDR3 region has 15 residues.

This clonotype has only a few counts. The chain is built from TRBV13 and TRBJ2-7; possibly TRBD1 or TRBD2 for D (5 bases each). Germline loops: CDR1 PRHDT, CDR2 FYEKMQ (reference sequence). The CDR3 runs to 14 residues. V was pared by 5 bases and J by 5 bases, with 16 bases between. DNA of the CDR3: TGTGCCAGCAGCGAGGGCGGGCAGGGCGACGAGCAGTACTTC. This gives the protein CASSEGGQGDEQYF. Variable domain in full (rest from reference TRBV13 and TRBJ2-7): AAGVIQSPRHLIKEKRETATLKCYPIPRHDTVYWYQQGPGQDPQFLISFYEKMQSDKGSIPDRFSAQQFSDYHSELNMSSLELGDSALYFCASSEGGQGDEQYFGPGTRLTVT.

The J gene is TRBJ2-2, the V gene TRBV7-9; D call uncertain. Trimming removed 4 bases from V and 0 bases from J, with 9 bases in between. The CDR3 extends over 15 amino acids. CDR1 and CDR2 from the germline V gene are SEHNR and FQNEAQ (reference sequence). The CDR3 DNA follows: TGTGCCAGCAGCTCCGTTTTGGCGAACACCGGGGAGCTGTTTTTT. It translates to CASSSVLANTGELFF.

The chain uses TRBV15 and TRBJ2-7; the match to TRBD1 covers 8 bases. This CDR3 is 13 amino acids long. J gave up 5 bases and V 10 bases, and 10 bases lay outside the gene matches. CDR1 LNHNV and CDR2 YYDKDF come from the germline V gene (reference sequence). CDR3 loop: CASMDRVGHEQYF. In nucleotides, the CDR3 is TGTGCCAGCATGGACAGGGTCGGCCACGAGCAGTACTTC.

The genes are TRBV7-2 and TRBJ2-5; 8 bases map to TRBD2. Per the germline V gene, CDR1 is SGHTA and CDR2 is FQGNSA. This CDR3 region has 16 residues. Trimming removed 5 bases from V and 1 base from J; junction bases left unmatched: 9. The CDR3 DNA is TGTGCCAGCAGCATGTTTAGCGGGATACTCCAAGAGACCCAGTACTTC. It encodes CASSMFSGILQETQYF.

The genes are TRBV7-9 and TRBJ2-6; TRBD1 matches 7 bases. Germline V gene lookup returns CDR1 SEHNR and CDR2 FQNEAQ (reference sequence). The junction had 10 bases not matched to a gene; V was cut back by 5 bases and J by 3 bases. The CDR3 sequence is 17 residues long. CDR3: CASSPASTGFGANVLTF. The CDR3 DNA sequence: TGTGCCAGCAGCCCCGCCTCGACAGGGTTTGGGGCCAACGTCCTGACTTTC.

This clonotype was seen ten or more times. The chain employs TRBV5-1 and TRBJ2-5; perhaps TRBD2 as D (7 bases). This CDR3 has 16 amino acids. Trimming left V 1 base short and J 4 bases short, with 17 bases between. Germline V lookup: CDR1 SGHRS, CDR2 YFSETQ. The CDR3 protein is CASSLSVKGGGETQYF. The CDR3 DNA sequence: TGCGCCAGCAGCTTGTCGGTGAAGGGAGGGGGAGAGACCCAGTACTTC.

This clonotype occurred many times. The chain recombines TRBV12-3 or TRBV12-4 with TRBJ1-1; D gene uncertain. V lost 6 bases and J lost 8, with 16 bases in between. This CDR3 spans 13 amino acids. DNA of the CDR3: TGTGCCAGCAGACCCACCGTAAGCGTAGAAGCTTTCTTT. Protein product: CASRPTVSVEAFF.

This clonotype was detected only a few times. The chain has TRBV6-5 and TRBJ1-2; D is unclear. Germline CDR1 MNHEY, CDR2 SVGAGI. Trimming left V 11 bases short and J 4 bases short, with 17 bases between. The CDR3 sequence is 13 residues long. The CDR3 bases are TGTGCCGGATCAGAGACCCCCGCCTATGGCTACACCTTC. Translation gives CAGSETPAYGYTF.